This T cell receptor (beta chain) was obtained from a study of T cell responses to AZD1222 COVID-19 vaccine. Findings and limits, study-wide: Repertoires were sampled only after the peak T cell response. Nearly half of the spike-specific TCRs reportedly recognize variant regions that carry no mutations. It should be noted that donors were predominantly white British and more often female, and clonal diversity was possibly underestimated. Only six AZD1222 recipients tested seropositive at baseline.

This clone was seen a few times. The antigen is unknown. Additional DNA sequences in this sample encode the identical CDR3. Only in-frame clones appear in the TCRdb table, and some are missing; sequencing was by immunoSEQ multiplex PCR. Seen here are some 150,000 clones, around 92% observed once, and the top ten hold roughly 4.4%. This receptor was obtained from an adult in good health. The source material was peripheral blood, sampled on day 0 of MenACWY control vaccination.

CDR3 sequence: CATSLGSGANVLTF. DNA of the CDR3: TGTGCCACCAGCCTAGGGTCTGGGGCCAACGTCCTGACTTTC. This chain connects TRBV15 to TRBJ2-6; unclear D gene. Germline V lookup: CDR1 LNHNV, CDR2 YYDKDF (reference sequence). The V gene lost 5 bases and the J gene lost 1 base, with 6 bases spanning the gap. The CDR3 is 14 residues long.